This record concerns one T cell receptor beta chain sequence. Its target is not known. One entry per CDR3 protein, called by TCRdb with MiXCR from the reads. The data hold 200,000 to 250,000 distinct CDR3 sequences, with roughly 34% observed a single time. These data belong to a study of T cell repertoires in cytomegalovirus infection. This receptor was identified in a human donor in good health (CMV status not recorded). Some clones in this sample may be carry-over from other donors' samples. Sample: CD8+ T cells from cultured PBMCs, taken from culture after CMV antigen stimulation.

Written as DNA, the CDR3 is TGTGCCAGCAGTTCCAGGGGTGGGAACTATGGCTACACCTTC. The encoded protein is CASSSRGGNYGYTF. The chain recombines TRBV27 with TRBJ1-2; D possibly corresponds to TRBD1 (6 bases). The CDR3 consists of 14 residues. Between the trimmed V and J ends, which lost 4 bases and 2 bases, there was a span of 11 bases. CDR1 is MNHEY and CDR2 is SMNVEV in the germline V gene (reference sequence).